The entry that follows covers one T cell receptor beta chain sequence. Its antigen remains undetermined. No much larger clonotype is one base removed from it; base qualities were not supplied. This specimen belongs to a study of Ad26.COV2.S vaccination and SARS-CoV-2 variants listed by TCRdb under 2021. Background for the entire study: Vaccine-arm donors were drawn from COV1001, a multicentre, randomized, double-blind, placebo-controlled phase I-IIa trial of Ad26.COV2.S in healthy adults. Throughout the experiments and outcome assessment, investigators stayed blinded to trial group allocation. A total of around 32 samples were included in the TCR-sequenced set, comprising around 20 Ad26.COV2.S vaccine recipients, 5 placebo recipients and 8 SARS-CoV-2 convalescent individuals. Ad26.COV2.S was administered intramuscularly at 5 x 10^10 or 1 x 10^11 viral particles, either as a single shot or as two shots given 56 days apart. Participants in the trial were split at random into five groups of five each, receiving low-dose or high-dose Ad26.COV2.S once or twice, or else placebo on both occasions. Sequencing of the TCRbeta repertoire served to evaluate the specificity and breadth of SARS-CoV-2-reactive T cell receptors following Ad26.COV2.S vaccination.

Via the germline V gene (reference sequence), CDR1 is MNHNY and CDR2 SVGAGI. From the cysteine up to the phenylalanine, the CDR3 has a length of 14 residues. Here the CDR3 DNA is all that survives: 42 bases in frame from base 1. Compared with germline, V lacks 2 bases and J lacks 10 bases; bases without a gene match: 6. TCRbeta CDR3 regions were sequenced with the immunoSEQ Assay. After extraction, genomic DNA underwent amplification by bias-controlled multiplex PCR, followed by high-throughput sequencing. On the study's bioinformatics: To quantify the absolute abundance of every unique TCRbeta CDR3 region, sequences were collapsed and filtered. T cell fraction was estimated by normalizing TCRbeta template counts to usable DNA, which was measured by amplifying reference genes present in all nucleated cells. Repertoire TCRs were annotated as SARS-CoV-2-specific by exact matching of V gene, CDR3 amino acid sequence and J gene to a known reactive TCR set. The reference SARS-CoV-2 TCR set was derived from MIRA and filtered for enrichment in COVID-19-positive ImmuneCODE repertoires, a step that removed public or cross-reactive TCRs. Using the MIRA antigens, annotated TCRs were further analysed by specific ORF or by position within an ORF. Breadth was defined as annotated unique rearrangements over total unique productive rearrangements; depth was the summed frequency of those rearrangements. TCR breadth was compared between groups using two-sided Wilcoxon rank-sum tests. TCRdb retrieved this table from immuneACCESS and kept in-frame rearrangements only. Not all clones are present; in checked studies, unresolved V genes account for under half, and no reason is known for the remainder. The V and J calls and clone size were taken over from that table, and D and trimming were inferred from the DNA. For this sample there are some 520,000 clones; roughly 85% appear just once. Of the sample, roughly 13% is held by the ten largest clones.

Reading the label with the study, this specimen's treatment or condition is: around 19 received Ad26.COV2.S at low or high dose, single or two shots; several received placebo; per-sample allocation not given. For vaccine and placebo recipients, the sequenced repertoires came from samples collected on day 63 after the first injection. In Cohort 1b, roughly 26 adults aged 18-55 years were enrolled at a single site in Boston, USA, between 29 July and 7 August 2020. Ad26.COV2.S consisted of a replication-incompetent adenovirus type 26 vector by which a prefusion-stabilized SARS-CoV-2 spike protein from the original Wuhan strain was expressed. Broader findings and caveats from the paper: The authors noted that total T cell responses may have been underestimated by the TCR breadth and depth analyses. The study was not powered to compare responses between vaccine doses or regimens. After vaccination, spike-specific CD8+ and CD4+ T cell responses were reported to show substantial breadth. Ad26.COV2.S recipients had higher spike-specific TCR breadth than placebo recipients (P = 0.0014). Vaccine and placebo recipients had comparable non-spike TCR breadth, which fits with the vaccine containing only spike.

The V gene is TRBV6-6 and the J gene is TRBJ1-4, with 8 bases aligning to TRBD1. The specimen comprised peripheral blood, sampled in a trial of Ad26.COV2.S vaccine versus placebo. The sequence was obtained from a person aged 18 to 59 who received the Ad26.COV2.S COVID-19 vaccine or a placebo. CDR3 protein: CASSYGTGLGKLFF. DNA sequence: TGTGCCAGCAGTTACGGGACAGGTCTGGGAAAACTGTTTTTT.